This TCR beta chain emerged from a study of blood T cell repertoires in COVID-19. Study summary: Samples representing acute and convalescent COVID-19 were sourced from the United States, Italy and Spain. PBMCs, B-cell-depleted T cells, or T cells were the source of the cDNA or gDNA that made up the material.

V was shortened by 2 bases and J by 4 bases, with 14 bases between the two germline ends. CDR3 length: 14 residues. Germline CDR1 reads GTSNPN; CDR2 reads SVGIG (reference sequence). Per the original data handling: Using reference gene primer amplification, nucleated cell counts were estimated. The protocol was immunoSEQ multiplex PCR, while the TCRdb copy is restricted to in-frame clones and leaves out a portion. The DNA gave D and trimming, while V, J and clone size come from that table. The table has about 190,000 clones, about 88% seen once. The source material was peripheral blood. This TCR derives from a woman aged 40 to 55 who had recovered from COVID-19. The J gene is TRBJ2-5, the V gene TRBV30; tentative D call: TRBD2 (6 bases). Here the CDR3 reads CAWSPAGTPETQYF. CDR3 nucleotides: TGTGCCTGGAGTCCGGCGGGAACCCCAGAGACCCAGTACTTC.